The present T cell receptor (beta chain) was sequenced within a study of blood T cell repertoires in COVID-19. Turning to the study itself: Acute-phase and convalescent COVID-19 samples originated in the United States, Italy and Spain. T cells, B-cell-depleted T cells, or PBMCs supplied cDNA or gDNA.

Per the original data handling: Nucleated cell number was recorded as an estimate derived from reference gene primer amplification. Measured with immunoSEQ multiplex PCR; TCRdb has only the in-frame clones, and not every one. For V, J and clone size, that table is used; D and trimming come from the DNA. The sample has 150,000 to 200,000 clones, 70% to 90% seen once; the top ten hold around 4%. The CDR3 length is 13 residues. Trimming stripped 2 bases from V and 9 bases from J, with 11 bases between. CDR1 and CDR2 (germline): LNHNV, YYDKDF (reference sequence). The chain couples TRBV15 to TRBJ2-1, with D tentatively TRBD2 (6 bases). Sequencing used peripheral blood. The TCR sequence derives from a woman between 65 and 79 years old with acute or convalescent COVID-19. This CDR3 reads CATSRLLAVEQFF. The CDR3 DNA reads as TGTGCCACCAGCAGACTACTAGCTGTTGAGCAGTTCTTC.